A single sample gave rise to the 9 T cell receptor beta chains below, sequenced in a study of cytomegalovirus exposure and HLA in healthy donors. Primers for the PCR totalled 60 Vbeta and 13 Jbeta. Assay used: immunoSEQ multiplex PCR; TCRdb lists only in-frame clones, some missing. The sample comprises some 170,000 clones, 70% of which are singletons, and 4.7% rests with the top ten. The sequenced material came from PBMCs. The receptors were sampled from a man aged 18 to 29 in good health and CMV-seropositive.

Only a few counts were recorded for this clone. This rearrangement joins TRBV28 to TRBJ1-4; TRBD1 matches at 7 bases. The V gene's germline CDR1 is MDHEN and CDR2 SYDVKM. The V segment lost 6 bases and the J segment 6 bases; nucleotides outside the gene matches: 7. The CDR3 runs 14 residues. The CDR3 sequence: CASRTGERYEKLFF. DNA of the CDR3: TGTGCCAGCAGAACAGGGGAGCGATATGAAAAACTGTTTTTT.

The chain joins TRBV19 to TRBJ2-7; 9 nucleotides align to TRBD2. The CDR3 is made up of 14 amino acids. Germline CDR1 is LNHDA and CDR2 is SQIVND (reference sequence). Trimming at V came to 6 bases and at J to 1 base, leaving 4 bases not matched to a gene. DNA for the CDR3: TGTGCCAGTAGCCCAGCGGGAGGTTCCTACGAGCAGTACGTC. It is translated as CASSPAGGSYEQYV.

The rearrangement joins TRBV9 to TRBJ1-2, with 7 nucleotides matching TRBD1. Germline assignment: CDR1 SGDLS and CDR2 YYNGEE. V shed 4 bases and J 1 base; nucleotides not matched to a gene: 7. This CDR3 comprises 15 residues. For the CDR3, the DNA is TGTGCCAGCAGCTCCGAGACAGGGATTAACTATGGCTACACCTTC. Its protein product is CASSSETGINYGYTF.

This sequence joins TRBV5-1 and TRBJ2-1, with 7 nucleotides matching TRBD2. The CDR3 loop spans 14 amino acids. With V trimmed by 3 bases and J by 6 bases, 6 bases remained unmatched. CDR1 SGHRS and CDR2 YFSETQ come from the germline V gene. CDR3 nucleotide sequence: TGCGCCAGCAGCTCACTACTAGCGAGCAATGAGCAGTTCTTC. It encodes CASSSLLASNEQFF.

This clone has only a few counts. This chain joins TRBV30 and TRBJ2-1; possible D gene TRBD2, 6 bases. The CDR3 contains 13 residues. V was shortened by 0 bases and J by 10 bases, with 13 bases between the two germline ends. The V gene's germline CDR1 is GTSNPN and CDR2 SVGIG (reference sequence). This CDR3 reads CAWSVGRGIEQFF. The CDR3 bases are TGTGCCTGGAGTGTAGGCCGGGGGATAGAGCAGTTCTTC.

The rearrangement joins TRBV4-1 to TRBJ2-1; D not resolved. Germline CDR1 and CDR2: MGHRA and YSYEKL. CDR3 length equals 15 residues. The V gene lost 4 bases and the J gene lost 0 bases, with 10 bases spanning the gap. CDR3 region: CASSPPLSSYNEQFF. DNA of the CDR3: TGCGCCAGCAGCCCTCCCCTTAGCTCCTACAATGAGCAGTTCTTC.

V gene TRBV5-1 combines with J gene TRBJ2-1; 12 nucleotides align to TRBD1. V shed 6 bases and J 8 bases; nucleotides not matched to a gene: 9. The CDR3 spans 15 residues. Germline-derived CDR1 and CDR2 are SGHRS and YFSETQ. This CDR3 is CASTGGTGGGHEQFF. CDR3 DNA: TGCGCCAGCACCGGGGGGACAGGGGGCGGGCATGAGCAGTTCTTC.

The chain couples TRBV6-6 to TRBJ2-5; 7 bases agree with TRBD2. With V trimmed by 4 bases and J by 5 bases, 7 bases remained unmatched. The CDR3 sequence is 14 residues long. Germline CDR1 MNHNY, CDR2 SVGAGI (reference sequence). The CDR3 nucleotides read TGTGCCAGCAGTTCGGGCGGGAGTAGGGAGACCCAGTACTTC. Translated: CASSSGGSRETQYF.

This clone has a handful of counts. The V call is TRBV7-9, the J call TRBJ2-6, with TRBD2 as a possible D gene (7 bases). Germline V gives CDR1 SEHNR, CDR2 FQNEAQ (reference sequence). Between the trimmed V and J ends, which lost 6 bases and 4 bases, there was a span of 16 bases. The length of the CDR3 is 16 residues. CDR3 in amino acids: CASRARGGEGANVLTF. The CDR3 coding sequence is TGTGCCAGCAGGGCAAGGGGGGGTGAGGGGGCCAACGTCCTGACTTTC.